This T cell receptor beta chain was recovered during a study of patients and donors after allogeneic stem cell transplantation. TCRdb recomputed calls from the RT-PCR reads with MiXCR, one row per CDR3 protein. The data show approximately 37,000 distinct CDR3 sequences, with over 25% seen just once and 72% held by the top ten. There are a few counts of this clonotype. Germline V gene lookup returns CDR1 DFQATT and CDR2 SNEGSKA (reference sequence). V was pared by 0 bases and J by 4 bases, with 11 bases of the junction left unmatched. There are 17 residues in the CDR3. This sequence was found in a human donor who was either an allogeneic HSCT recipient or a stem cell or donor lymphocyte infusion donor (not recorded which). It is not recorded whose cells these are; they may come from a transplant donor. Specimen: blood, either unsorted or a sorted T cell fraction (not recorded which). The rearrangement joins TRBV20-1 to TRBJ2-2; 7 nucleotides line up with TRBD2. As DNA, the CDR3 is TGCAGTGCTAGAGACCCCGGGAGGAGTGGGATCACCGGGGAGCTGTTTTTT. Amino acid sequence: CSARDPGRSGITGELFF.